This entry is about one T cell receptor (beta chain). What it recognizes is unknown. The sample originates from a study of CD8+ T cells in alopecia areata. Findings of the study overall: Higher clonality was seen in lesional scalp than in normal scalp, especially in alopecia totalis/universalis.

Treatment: oral pan-JAK inhibitor, 5-10 mg twice daily. There are 13 residues in the CDR3. Germline CDR1 reads SGHTA; CDR2 reads FQGNSA. V gave up 3 bases and J gave up 3 bases, with 6 bases separating them. Sequencing templates came from extracted RNA that was reverse transcribed into cDNA. Clones were sequenced by immunoSEQ multiplex PCR, and TCRdb holds only the in-frame ones, with some missing. The sample holds some 200,000 clones, roughly 40% seen once. Sample: CD4+ T cells sorted from blood, taken between weeks 36 and 40, from a patient treated with tofacitinib. The TCR was taken from a human donor with alopecia areata. The V and J genes are TRBV7-2 and TRBJ2-1; no reliable D call. The DNA of the CDR3 is TGTGCCAGCAGCTTGGGCAGCTACAATGAGCAGTTCTTC. This sequence encodes CASSLGSYNEQFF.